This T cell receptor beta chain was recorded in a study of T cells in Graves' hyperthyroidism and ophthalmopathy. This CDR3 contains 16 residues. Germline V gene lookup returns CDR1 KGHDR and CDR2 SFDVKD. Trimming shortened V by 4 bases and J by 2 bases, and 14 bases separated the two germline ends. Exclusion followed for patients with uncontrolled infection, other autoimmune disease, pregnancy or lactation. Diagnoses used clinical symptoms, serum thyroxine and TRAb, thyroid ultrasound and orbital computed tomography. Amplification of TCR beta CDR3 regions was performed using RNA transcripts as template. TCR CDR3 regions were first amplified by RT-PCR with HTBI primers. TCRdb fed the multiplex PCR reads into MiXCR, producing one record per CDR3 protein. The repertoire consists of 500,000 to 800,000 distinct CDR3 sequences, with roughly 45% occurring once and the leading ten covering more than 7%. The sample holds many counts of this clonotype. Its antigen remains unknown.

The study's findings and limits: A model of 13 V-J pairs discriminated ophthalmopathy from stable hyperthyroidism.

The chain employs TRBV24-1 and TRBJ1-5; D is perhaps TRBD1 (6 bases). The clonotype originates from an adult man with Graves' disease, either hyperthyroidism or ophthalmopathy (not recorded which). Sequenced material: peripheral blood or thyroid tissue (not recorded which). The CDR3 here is CATSEPDRAGNQPQHF. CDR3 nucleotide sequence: TGTGCCACCAGTGAACCGGACAGAGCGGGCAATCAGCCCCAGCATTTT.